This T cell receptor (beta chain) emerged from a study of blood T cell repertoires in COVID-19. The CDR3 contains 15 residues. Germline trimming cut 4 bases from V and 5 bases from J; bases unmatched to any gene: 4. CDR1 SGHRS and CDR2 YFSETQ come from the germline V gene. The method was immunoSEQ multiplex PCR; TCRdb's version includes in-frame clones alone and lacks a portion of them. This table has 60,000 to 90,000 clones, roughly 85% appearing once. The chain employs TRBV5-1 and TRBJ2-5, with 14 bases matching TRBD2. Sequencing was carried out using peripheral blood. This sequence originates from a man in his sixties with COVID-19, enrolled during active disease. The CDR3 DNA reads as TGCGCCAGCAGCGGACTAGCGGGAGGCGGGGAGACCCAGTACTTC. This encodes CASSGLAGGGETQYF.